The rows below give T cell receptor beta chains drawn from one sample of a study of T cell responses to AZD1222 COVID-19 vaccine. Sequencing was performed with immunoSEQ multiplex PCR; in TCRdb, only in-frame clones are kept and a portion is missing. The sample consists of about 170,000 clones, just under 95% of them appearing once. Sample: peripheral blood, taken on day 0 of AZD1222 vaccination. These receptor sequences come from an adult in good health. Both conserved end residues are part of each CDR3. Fields, in order: CDR3 DNA, CDR3 protein, D gene, clone size, J gene, V gene. The D gene is left open where the match is weak. For some rows the clone size is stated as once, few or many, or as a class when expanded; others skip it.

TGTGCCAGTAGTATAGGGCTAAAGGGAATAGTTGGTCAGCCCCAGCATTTT CASSIGLKGIVGQPQHF . . TRBJ1-5 TRBV19
TGTGCCAGCAGTTACAGGGGGGTGGGCAATCAGCCCCAGCATTTT CASSYRGVGNQPQHF . once TRBJ1-5 TRBV6-2/TRBV6-3
TGTGCCTGGACCGGCCGGGGCCCTGGGAAGGCTTTCTTT CAWTGRGPGKAFF . . TRBJ1-1 TRBV30
TGTGCCAGCAGGGGGAACGGCAATGAGCAGTTCTTC CASRGNGNEQFF . once TRBJ2-1 TRBV12-3/TRBV12-4
TGTGCCAGCAGTGACAGGGGGAAGTCACACGAGCAGTACTTC CASSDRGKSHEQYF TRBD1 once TRBJ2-7 TRBV2
TGTGCCAGCAGTTACTCGAAGTCGGGGGGGGATACGCAGTATTTT CASSYSKSGGDTQYF TRBD2 . TRBJ2-3 TRBV6-5
TGTGCCAGCTCAGAAGCCTCCGGGACACAATACGAGCAGTACTTC CASSEASGTQYEQYF . . TRBJ2-7 TRBV18
TGTGCCAGCAGCTTACAGCCGGGGGGCACAGATACGCAGTATTTT CASSLQPGGTDTQYF . . TRBJ2-3 TRBV5-8
TGTGCCAGCAGTTATCCAGGGGGTAGCACTGAAGCTTTCTTT CASSYPGGSTEAFF TRBD1 . TRBJ1-1 TRBV6-5
TGCGCCAGCAGCGGATCGGGATACTCCTACAATGAGCAGTTCTTC CASSGSGYSYNEQFF . . TRBJ2-1 TRBV10-1
TGTGCCAGCAGCTTCCCGGGACAGGAGGACGAGCAGTACTTC CASSFPGQEDEQYF TRBD1 . TRBJ2-7 TRBV7-2
TGTGCCAGTTCCCGAGGTAGCTCCTATAATTCACCCCTCCACTTT CASSRGSSYNSPLHF . once TRBJ1-6 TRBV19
TGTGCCAGCAGCTTGACCGGACTAAGGGCTGTTGAGCAGTTCTTC CASSLTGLRAVEQFF . . TRBJ2-1 TRBV5-4
TGTGCCAGCTCCCAAGGTGCGGGAGCACACAATGAGCAGTTCTTC CASSQGAGAHNEQFF TRBD2 . TRBJ2-1 TRBV18
TGTGCCTGGGAAACGGGTAGGGCGAACACTGAAGCTTTCTTT CAWETGRANTEAFF . . TRBJ1-1 TRBV30
TGTGCCAGCAGTCCGCTGGGTAGAGCGGGGGGGCAAGAGACCCAGTACTTC CASSPLGRAGGQETQYF TRBD2 . TRBJ2-5 TRBV6-6
TGTGCCAGCAGTAGCGCGAAGGGGGTATTGGACACTGAAGCTTTCTTT CASSSAKGVLDTEAFF . . TRBJ1-1 TRBV27
TGTGCCAGCAGCCCTACCCCCACGCAGGGCGGAAACACCGGGGAGCTGTTTTTT CASSPTPTQGGNTGELFF . . TRBJ2-2 TRBV7-3
TGTGCCAGCAGCTTAGGAGGGTCAGGTAACACTGAAGCTTTCTTT CASSLGGSGNTEAFF . once TRBJ1-1 TRBV7-8
TGTGCCAGTACCGACAAAGGGAAGGCCACTGAAGCTTTCTTT CASTDKGKATEAFF . once TRBJ1-1 TRBV19
TGCAGGGGGACGGTTGACTACGAGCAGTACTTC CRGTVDYEQYF . once TRBJ2-7 TRBV20-1
TGTGCCAGCAGCCCGACAGGGACCTATGGCTACACCTTC CASSPTGTYGYTF TRBD1 . TRBJ1-2 TRBV14
TGTGCCAGCAGTCCGACTAGTGTGAGGGCCGGGGAGCTGTTTTTT CASSPTSVRAGELFF . . TRBJ2-2 TRBV2
TGTGCCAGCAGTGAAGGGAAGGGGCACACTGAAGCTTTCTTT CASSEGKGHTEAFF . . TRBJ1-1 TRBV6-1
TGTGCCATCAGTGAAATTGGCCCCACTAGCGGGAATGAGCAGTTCTTC CAISEIGPTSGNEQFF TRBD2 . TRBJ2-1 TRBV10-3
TGTGCCAGTAGTATTAGTGGCACGCCAAGCTCCTATGGCTACACCTTC CASSISGTPSSYGYTF . . TRBJ1-2 TRBV19